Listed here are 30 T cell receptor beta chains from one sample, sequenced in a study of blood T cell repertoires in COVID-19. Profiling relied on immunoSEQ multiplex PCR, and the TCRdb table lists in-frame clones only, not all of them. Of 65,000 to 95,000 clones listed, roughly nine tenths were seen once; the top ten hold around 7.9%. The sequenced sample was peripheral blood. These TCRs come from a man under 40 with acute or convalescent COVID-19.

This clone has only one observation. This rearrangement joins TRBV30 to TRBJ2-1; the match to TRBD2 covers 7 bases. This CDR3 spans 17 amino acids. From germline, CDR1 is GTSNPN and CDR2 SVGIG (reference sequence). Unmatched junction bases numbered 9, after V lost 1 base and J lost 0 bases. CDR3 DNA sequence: TGTGCCTGGAGTGCCCTGTGGACGGGGGGCTCCTACAATGAGCAGTTCTTC. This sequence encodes CAWSALWTGGSYNEQFF.

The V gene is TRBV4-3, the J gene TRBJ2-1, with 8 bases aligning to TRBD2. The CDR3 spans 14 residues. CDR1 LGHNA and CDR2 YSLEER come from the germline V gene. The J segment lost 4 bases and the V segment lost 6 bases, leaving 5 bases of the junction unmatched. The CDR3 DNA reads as TGCGCCAGCAGGCTGGTAGCGGGATACAATGAGCAGTTCTTC. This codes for CASRLVAGYNEQFF.

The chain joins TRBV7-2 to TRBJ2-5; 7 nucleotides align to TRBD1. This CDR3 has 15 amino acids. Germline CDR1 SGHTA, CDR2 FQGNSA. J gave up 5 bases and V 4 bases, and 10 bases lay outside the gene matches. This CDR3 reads CASSYDTGVDETQYF. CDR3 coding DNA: TGTGCCAGCAGCTACGATACAGGGGTAGACGAGACCCAGTACTTC.

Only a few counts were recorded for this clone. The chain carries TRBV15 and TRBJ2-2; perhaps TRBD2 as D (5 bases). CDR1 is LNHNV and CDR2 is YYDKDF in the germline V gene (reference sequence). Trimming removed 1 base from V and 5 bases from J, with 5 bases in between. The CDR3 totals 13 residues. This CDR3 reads CATSRGETGELFF. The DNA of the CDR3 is TGTGCCACCAGCAGAGGGGAGACCGGGGAGCTGTTTTTT.

For the CDR3, the DNA is TGTGCCAGCAGTGAAATCTGGACTAGTGGATCTACGCAGTATTTT. Amino acids: CASSEIWTSGSTQYF. V and J are TRBV6-1 and TRBJ2-3; 7 positions agree with TRBD2. The germline gives CDR1 MNHNS, CDR2 SASEGT. The J segment lost 8 bases and the V segment lost 2 bases, leaving 10 bases of the junction unmatched. This CDR3 is built from 15 residues.

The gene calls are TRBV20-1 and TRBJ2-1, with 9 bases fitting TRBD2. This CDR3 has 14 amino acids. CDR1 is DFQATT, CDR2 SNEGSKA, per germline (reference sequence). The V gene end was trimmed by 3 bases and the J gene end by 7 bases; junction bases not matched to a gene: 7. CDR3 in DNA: TGCAGTGCTAGTCTAGCGGGATTACTAAATGAGCAGTTCTTC. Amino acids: CSASLAGLLNEQFF.

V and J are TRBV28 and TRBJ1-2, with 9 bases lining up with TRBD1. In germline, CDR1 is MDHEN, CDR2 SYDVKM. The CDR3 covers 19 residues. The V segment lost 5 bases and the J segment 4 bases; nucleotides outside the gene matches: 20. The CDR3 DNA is TGTGCCAGCAGTCATCCTCCGGACAGGGGTAATTTGATATCCTATGGCTACACCTTC. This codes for CASSHPPDRGNLISYGYTF.

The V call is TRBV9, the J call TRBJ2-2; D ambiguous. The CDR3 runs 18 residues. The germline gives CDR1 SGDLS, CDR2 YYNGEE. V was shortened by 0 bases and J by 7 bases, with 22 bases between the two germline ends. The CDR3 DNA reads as TGTGCCAGCAGCGTAGTCCCGGGTTGGATAGCTGAGGTCGGGGAGCTGTTTTTT. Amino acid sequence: CASSVVPGWIAEVGELFF.

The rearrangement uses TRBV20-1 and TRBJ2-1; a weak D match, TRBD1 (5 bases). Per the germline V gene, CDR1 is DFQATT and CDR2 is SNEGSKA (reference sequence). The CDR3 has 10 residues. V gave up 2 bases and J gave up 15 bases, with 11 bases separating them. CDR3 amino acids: CSARTGRVFF. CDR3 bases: TGCAGTGCTAGAACGGGCAGGGTGTTCTTC.

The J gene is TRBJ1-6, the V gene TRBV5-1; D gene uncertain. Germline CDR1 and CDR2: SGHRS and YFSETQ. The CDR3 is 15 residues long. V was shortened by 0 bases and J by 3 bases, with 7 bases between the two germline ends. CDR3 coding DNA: TGCGCCAGCAGCTTGGACGGTGACTATAATTCACCCCTCCACTTT. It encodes CASSLDGDYNSPLHF.

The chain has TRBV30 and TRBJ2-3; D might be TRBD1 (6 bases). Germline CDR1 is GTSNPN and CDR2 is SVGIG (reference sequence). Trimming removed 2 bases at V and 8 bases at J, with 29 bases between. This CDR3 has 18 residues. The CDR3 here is CAWSQFLRDISYRGTQYF. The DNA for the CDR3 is TGTGCCTGGAGTCAATTCTTACGGGACATCTCCTACCGGGGTACGCAGTATTTT.

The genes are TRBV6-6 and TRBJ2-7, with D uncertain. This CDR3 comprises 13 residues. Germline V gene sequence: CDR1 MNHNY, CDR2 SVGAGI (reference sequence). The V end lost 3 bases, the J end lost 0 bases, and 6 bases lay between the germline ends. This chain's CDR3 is CASSYYSSYEQYF. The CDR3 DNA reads TGTGCCAGCAGTTATTACAGCTCCTACGAGCAGTACTTC.

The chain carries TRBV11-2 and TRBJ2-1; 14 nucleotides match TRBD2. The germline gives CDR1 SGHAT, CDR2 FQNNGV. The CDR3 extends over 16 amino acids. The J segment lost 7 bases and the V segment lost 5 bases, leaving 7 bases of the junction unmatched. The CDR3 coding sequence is TGTGCCAGCAGCGAATTCGGGACTAGCGGGAGTAATGAGCAGTTCTTC. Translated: CASSEFGTSGSNEQFF.

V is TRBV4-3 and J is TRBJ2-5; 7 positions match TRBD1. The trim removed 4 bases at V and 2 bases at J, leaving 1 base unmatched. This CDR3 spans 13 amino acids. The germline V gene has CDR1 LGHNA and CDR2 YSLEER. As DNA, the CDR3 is TGCGCCAGCAGCCGGGACAGACAAGAGACCCAGTACTTC. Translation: CASSRDRQETQYF.

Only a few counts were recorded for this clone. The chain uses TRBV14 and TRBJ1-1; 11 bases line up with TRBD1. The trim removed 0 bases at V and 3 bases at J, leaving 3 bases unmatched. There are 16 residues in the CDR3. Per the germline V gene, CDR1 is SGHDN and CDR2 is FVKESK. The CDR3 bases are TGTGCCAGCAGCCAAGATTTGGGACAGGGGGACACTGAAGCTTTCTTT. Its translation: CASSQDLGQGDTEAFF.

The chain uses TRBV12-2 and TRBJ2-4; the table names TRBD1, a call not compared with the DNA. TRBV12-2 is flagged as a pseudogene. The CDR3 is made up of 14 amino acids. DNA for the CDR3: TGTGCAAGTCGCTTGACGGACACAAAAAACATTCAGTACTTC. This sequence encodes CASRLTDTKNIQYF.

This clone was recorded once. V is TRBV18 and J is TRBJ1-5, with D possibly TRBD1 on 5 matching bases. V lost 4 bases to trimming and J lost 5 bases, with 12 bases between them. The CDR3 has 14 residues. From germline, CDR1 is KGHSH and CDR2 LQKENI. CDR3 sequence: CASSLVGVDQPQHF. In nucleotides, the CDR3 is TGTGCCAGCTCACTCGTAGGGGTCGATCAGCCCCAGCATTTT.

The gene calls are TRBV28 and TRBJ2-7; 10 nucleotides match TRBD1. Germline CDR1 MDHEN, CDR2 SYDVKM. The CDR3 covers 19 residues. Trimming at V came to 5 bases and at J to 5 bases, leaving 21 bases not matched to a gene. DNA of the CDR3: TGTGCCAGCAGTCACGGACAGGGGGTTATAATAACGGCCAAAGACGAGCAGTACTTC. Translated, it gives CASSHGQGVIITAKDEQYF.

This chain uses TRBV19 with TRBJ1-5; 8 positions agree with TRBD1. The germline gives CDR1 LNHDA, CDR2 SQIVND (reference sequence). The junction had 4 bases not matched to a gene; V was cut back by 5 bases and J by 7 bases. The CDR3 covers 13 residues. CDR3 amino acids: CASSSQGAQPQHF. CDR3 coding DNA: TGTGCCAGTAGTTCTCAGGGGGCACAGCCCCAGCATTTT.

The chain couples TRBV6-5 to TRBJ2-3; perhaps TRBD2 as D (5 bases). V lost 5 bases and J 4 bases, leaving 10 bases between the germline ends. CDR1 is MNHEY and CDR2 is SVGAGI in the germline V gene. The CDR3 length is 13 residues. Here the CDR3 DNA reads TGTGCCAGCAGTCACCCGGAGGCAGATACGCAGTATTTT. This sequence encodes CASSHPEADTQYF.

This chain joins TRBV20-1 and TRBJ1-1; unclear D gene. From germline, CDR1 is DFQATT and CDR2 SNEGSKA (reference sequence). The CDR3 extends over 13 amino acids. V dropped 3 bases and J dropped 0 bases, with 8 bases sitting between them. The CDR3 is CSASRFLNTEAFF. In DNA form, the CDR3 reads TGCAGTGCTAGTCGGTTTCTGAACACTGAAGCTTTCTTT.

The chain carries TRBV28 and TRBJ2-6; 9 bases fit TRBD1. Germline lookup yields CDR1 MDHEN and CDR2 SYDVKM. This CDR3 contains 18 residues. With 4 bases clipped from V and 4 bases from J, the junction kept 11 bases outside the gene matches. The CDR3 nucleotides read TGTGCCAGCAGTTCCGCCACCGGGACAGGGTACGGGGCCAACGTCCTGACTTTC. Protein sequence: CASSSATGTGYGANVLTF.

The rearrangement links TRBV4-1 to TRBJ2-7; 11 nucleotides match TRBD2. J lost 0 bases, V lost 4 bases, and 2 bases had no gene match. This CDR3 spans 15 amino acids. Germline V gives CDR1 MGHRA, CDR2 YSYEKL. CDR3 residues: CASSLGLAVSYEQYF. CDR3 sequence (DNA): TGCGCCAGCAGCCTGGGACTAGCGGTCTCCTACGAGCAGTACTTC.

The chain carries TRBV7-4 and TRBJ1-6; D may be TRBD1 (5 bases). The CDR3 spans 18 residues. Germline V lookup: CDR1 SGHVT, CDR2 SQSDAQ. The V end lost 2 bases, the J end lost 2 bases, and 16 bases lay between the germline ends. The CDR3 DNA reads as TGTGCCAGCAGCTTACTCCCCCCCTCGACAGCCTATAATTCACCCCTCCACTTT. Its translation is CASSLLPPSTAYNSPLHF. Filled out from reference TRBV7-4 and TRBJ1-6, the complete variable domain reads GAGVSQSPRYKVAKRGRDVALRCDSISGHVTLYWYRQTLGQGSEVLTYSQSDAQRDKSGRPSGRFSAERPERSVSTLKIQRTEQGDSAVYLCASSLLPPSTAYNSPLHFGNGTRLTVT.

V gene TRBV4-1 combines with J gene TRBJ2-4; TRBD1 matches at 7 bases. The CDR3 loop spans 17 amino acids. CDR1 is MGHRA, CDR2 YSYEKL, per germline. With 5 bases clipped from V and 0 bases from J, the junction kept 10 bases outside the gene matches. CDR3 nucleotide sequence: TGCGCCAGCAGCGTAAGGGACAGCCGACTAGCCAAAAACATTCAGTACTTC. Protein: CASSVRDSRLAKNIQYF.

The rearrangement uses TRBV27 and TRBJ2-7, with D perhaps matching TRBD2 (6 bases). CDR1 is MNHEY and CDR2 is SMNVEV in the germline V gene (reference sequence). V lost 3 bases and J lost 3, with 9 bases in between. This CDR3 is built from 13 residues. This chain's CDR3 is CASSFAGLYEQYF. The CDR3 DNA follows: TGTGCCAGCAGTTTTGCGGGACTCTACGAGCAGTACTTC.

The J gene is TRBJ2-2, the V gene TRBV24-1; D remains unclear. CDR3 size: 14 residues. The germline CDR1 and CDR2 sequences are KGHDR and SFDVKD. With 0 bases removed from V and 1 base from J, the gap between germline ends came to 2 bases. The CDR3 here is CATSDLQNTGELFF. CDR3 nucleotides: TGTGCCACCAGTGATTTGCAGAACACCGGGGAGCTGTTTTTT.

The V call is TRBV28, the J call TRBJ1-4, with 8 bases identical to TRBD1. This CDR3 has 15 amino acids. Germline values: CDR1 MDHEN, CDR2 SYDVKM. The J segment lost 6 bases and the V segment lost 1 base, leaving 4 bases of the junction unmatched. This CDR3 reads CASSLSRTGHEKLFF. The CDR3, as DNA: TGTGCCAGCAGTTTATCTAGGACAGGGCATGAAAAACTGTTTTTT. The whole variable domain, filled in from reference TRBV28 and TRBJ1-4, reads DVKVTQSSRYLVKRTGEKVFLECVQDMDHENMFWYRQDPGLGLRLIYFSYDVKMKEKGDIPEGYSVSREKKERFSLILESASTNQTSMYLCASSLSRTGHEKLFFGSGTQLSVL.

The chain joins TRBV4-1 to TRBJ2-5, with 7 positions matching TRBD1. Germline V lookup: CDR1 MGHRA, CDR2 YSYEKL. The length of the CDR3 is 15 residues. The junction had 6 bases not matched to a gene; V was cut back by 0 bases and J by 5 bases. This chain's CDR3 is CASSQDTGEMETQYF. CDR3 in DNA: TGCGCCAGCAGCCAAGACACAGGGGAAATGGAGACCCAGTACTTC.

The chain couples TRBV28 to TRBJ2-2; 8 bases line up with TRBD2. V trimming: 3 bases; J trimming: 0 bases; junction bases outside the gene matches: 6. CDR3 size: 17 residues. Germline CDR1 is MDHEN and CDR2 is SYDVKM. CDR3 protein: CASSFKAGGANTGELFF. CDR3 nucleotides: TGTGCCAGCAGTTTTAAGGCGGGAGGCGCGAACACCGGGGAGCTGTTTTTT.